Reported below is one T cell receptor (beta chain). Its specificity is unknown. In germline, CDR1 is SQVTM, CDR2 ANQGSEA. V lost 4 bases to trimming and J lost 0 bases, with 19 bases between them. The CDR3 sequence is 17 residues long. The record originates from a study of T cell responses to AZD1222 COVID-19 vaccine. Findings of the study overall: Samples come after the peak T cell response, not at day 14.

Libraries were prepared by immunoSEQ multiplex PCR; TCRdb keeps only in-frame clonotypes and omits some of them. The data hold about 150,000 clones, with 70% to 90% observed a single time. V and J are TRBV29-1 and TRBJ2-4; D is ambiguous. This TCR derives from an adult in good health. Sequences were derived from peripheral blood, sampled on day 0 of MenACWY control vaccination. CDR3 in DNA: TGCAGCGTTGTGGCAGGTTTTTCTTCCTTAGCCAAAAACATTCAGTACTTC. This encodes CSVVAGFSSLAKNIQYF.